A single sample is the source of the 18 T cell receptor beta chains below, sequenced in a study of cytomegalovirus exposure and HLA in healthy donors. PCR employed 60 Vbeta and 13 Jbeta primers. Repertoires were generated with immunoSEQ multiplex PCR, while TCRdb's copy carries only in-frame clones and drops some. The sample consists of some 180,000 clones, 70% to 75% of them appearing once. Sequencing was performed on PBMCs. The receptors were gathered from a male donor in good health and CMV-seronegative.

CDR3: CASSVATSTFYNEQFF. In nucleotides, the CDR3 is TGTGCCAGCAGCGTAGCCACTAGTACCTTTTACAATGAGCAGTTCTTC. V usage is TRBV9 and J usage is TRBJ2-1, with a weak D call TRBD2 (5 bases). This CDR3 spans 16 amino acids. V lost 0 bases, J lost 4 bases, and 14 bases lay in between. Looked up from germline, CDR1 is SGDLS and CDR2 is YYNGEE.

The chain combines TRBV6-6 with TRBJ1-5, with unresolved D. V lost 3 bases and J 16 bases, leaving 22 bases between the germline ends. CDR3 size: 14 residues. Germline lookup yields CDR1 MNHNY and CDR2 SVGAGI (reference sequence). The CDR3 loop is CASSYSYMAEGQHF. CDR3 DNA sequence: TGTGCCAGCAGTTATAGTTATATGGCAGAGGGTCAACATTTT.

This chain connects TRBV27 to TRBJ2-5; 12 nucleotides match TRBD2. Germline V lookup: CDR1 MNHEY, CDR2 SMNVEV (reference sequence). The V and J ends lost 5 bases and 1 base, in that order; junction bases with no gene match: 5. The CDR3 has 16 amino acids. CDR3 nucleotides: TGTGCCAGCAGTAGAGGACTAGCGGGGCGCCAAGAGACCCAGTACTTC. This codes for CASSRGLAGRQETQYF.

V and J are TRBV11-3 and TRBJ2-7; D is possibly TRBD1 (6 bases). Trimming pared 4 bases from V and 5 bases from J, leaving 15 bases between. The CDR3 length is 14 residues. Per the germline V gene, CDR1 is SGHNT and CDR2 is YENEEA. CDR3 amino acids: CASSSTGLPNEQYF. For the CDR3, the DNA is TGTGCCAGCAGCTCGACAGGCCTACCTAACGAGCAGTACTTC.

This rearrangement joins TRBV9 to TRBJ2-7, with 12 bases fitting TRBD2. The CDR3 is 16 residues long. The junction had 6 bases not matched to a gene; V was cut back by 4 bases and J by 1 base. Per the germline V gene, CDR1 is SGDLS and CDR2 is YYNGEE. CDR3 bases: TGTGCCAGCAGCCCACTAGCGGGGGGTTTTTCCTACGAGCAGTACTTC. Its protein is CASSPLAGGFSYEQYF.

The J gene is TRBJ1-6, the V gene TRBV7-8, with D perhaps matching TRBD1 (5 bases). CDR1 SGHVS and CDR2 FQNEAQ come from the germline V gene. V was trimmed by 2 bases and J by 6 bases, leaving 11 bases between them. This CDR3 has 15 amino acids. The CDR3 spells CASSLFRGGNSPLHF. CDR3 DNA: TGTGCCAGCAGCTTATTTAGGGGAGGTAATTCACCCCTCCACTTT.

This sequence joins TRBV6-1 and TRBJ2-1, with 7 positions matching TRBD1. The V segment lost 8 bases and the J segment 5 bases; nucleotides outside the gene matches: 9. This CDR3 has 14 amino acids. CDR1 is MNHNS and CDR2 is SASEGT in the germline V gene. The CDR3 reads CASLDRNLNNEQFF. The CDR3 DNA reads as TGTGCCAGCCTGGACAGGAATCTTAACAATGAGCAGTTCTTC.

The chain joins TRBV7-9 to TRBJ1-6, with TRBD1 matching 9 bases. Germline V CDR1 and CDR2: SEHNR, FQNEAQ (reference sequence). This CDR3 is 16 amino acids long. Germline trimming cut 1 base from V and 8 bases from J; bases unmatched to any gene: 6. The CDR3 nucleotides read TGTGCCAGCAGCTTAGGAGGGACAGGGCAGGATTCACCCCTCCACTTT. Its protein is CASSLGGTGQDSPLHF.

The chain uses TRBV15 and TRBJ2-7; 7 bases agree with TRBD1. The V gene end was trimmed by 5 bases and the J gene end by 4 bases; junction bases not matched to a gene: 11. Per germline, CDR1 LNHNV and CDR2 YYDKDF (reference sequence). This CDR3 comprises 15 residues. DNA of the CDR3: TGTGCCACCAGCGAACCCGCCGGGACAGTGTACGAGCAGTACTTC. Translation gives CATSEPAGTVYEQYF. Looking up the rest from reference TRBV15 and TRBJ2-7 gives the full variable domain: DAMVIQNPRYQVTQFGKPVTLSCSQTLNHNVMYWYQQKSSQAPKLLFHYYDKDFNNEADTPDNFQSRRPNTSFCFLDIRSPGLGDTAMYLCATSEPAGTVYEQYFGPGTRLTVT.

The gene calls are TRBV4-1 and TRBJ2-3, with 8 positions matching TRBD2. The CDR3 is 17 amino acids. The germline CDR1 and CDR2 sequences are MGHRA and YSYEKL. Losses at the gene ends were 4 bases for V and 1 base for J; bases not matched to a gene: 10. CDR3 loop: CASSLEEAGARTDTQYF. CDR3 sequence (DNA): TGCGCCAGCAGCCTCGAAGAAGCGGGGGCGCGCACAGATACGCAGTATTTT.

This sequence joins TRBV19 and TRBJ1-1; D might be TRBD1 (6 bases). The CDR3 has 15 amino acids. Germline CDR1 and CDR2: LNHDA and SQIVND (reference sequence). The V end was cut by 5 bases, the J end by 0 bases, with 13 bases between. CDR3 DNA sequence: TGTGCCAGTAGTGTCTACAGGGAAATGAACACTGAAGCTTTCTTT. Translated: CASSVYREMNTEAFF.

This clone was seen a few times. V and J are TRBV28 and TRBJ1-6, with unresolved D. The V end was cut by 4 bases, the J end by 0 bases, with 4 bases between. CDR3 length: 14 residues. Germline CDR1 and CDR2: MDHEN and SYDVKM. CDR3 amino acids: CASSYYSYNSPLHF. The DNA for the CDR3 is TGTGCCAGCAGTTATTACTCCTATAATTCACCCCTCCACTTT.

CDR3 bases: TGTGCCATCAGTGAGTCGAAGGGACTCCACTACGAGCAGTACTTC. It is translated as CAISESKGLHYEQYF. This rearrangement joins TRBV10-3 to TRBJ2-7; D is perhaps TRBD2 (6 bases). Germline V lookup: CDR1 ENHRY, CDR2 SYGVKD. There are 15 residues in the CDR3. V was shortened by 0 bases and J by 3 bases, with 12 bases between the two germline ends.

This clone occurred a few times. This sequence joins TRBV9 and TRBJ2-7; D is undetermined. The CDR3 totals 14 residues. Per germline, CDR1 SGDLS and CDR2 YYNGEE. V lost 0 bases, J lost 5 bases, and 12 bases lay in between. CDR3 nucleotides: TGTGCCAGCAGCGTAGACTACAAAGCCCACGAGCAGTACTTC. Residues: CASSVDYKAHEQYF. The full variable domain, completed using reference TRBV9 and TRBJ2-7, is DSGVTQTPKHLITATGQRVTLRCSPRSGDLSVYWYQQSLDQGLQFLIQYYNGEERAKGNILERFSAQQFPDLHSELNLSSLELGDSALYFCASSVDYKAHEQYFGPGTRLTVT.

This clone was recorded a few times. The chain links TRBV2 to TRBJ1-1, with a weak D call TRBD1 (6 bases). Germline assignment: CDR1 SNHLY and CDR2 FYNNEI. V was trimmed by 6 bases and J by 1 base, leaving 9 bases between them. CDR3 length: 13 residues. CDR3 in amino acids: CASRQGRNTEAFF. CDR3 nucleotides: TGTGCCAGCAGACAGGGCAGGAACACTGAAGCTTTCTTT.

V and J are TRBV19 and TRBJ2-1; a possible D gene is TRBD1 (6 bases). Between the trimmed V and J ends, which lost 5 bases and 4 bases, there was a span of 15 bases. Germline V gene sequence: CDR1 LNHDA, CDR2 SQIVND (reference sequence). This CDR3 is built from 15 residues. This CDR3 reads CASSALWGLYNEQFF. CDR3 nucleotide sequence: TGTGCCAGTAGTGCCCTCTGGGGGCTTTACAATGAGCAGTTCTTC.

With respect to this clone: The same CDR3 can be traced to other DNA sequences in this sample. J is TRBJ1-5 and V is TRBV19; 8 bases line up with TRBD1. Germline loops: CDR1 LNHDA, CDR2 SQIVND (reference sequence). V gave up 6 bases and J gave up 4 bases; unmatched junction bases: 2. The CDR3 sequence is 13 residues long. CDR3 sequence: CASSRQGNQPQHF. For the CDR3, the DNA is TGTGCCAGTAGCCGACAGGGGAATCAGCCCCAGCATTTT.

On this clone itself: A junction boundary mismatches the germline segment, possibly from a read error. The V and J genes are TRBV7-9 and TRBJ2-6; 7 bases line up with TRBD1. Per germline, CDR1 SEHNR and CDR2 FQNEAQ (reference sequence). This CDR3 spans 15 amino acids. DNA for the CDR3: TGTTCCAGCAGCTTAATACACAGGGGTTCCCCCGTCCTGACTTTC. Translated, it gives CSSSLIHRGSPVLTF.